This TCR beta chain was sequenced for a study of Graves' ophthalmopathy and Graves' hyperthyroidism. Amplification targeted the TCR beta CDR3 regions, with RNA transcripts as the source material. Second-round multiplex PCR came after first-round RT-PCR with HTBI primers. TCRdb re-analysed the multiplex PCR reads in MiXCR, keeping a single row per CDR3 protein. The sample lists approximately 1.2 million distinct CDR3 sequences; around a third were seen once. Hyperthyroidism patients were newly diagnosed, ill under 2 months, and aged 18 to 65 years. V gave up 3 bases and J gave up 4 bases, with 10 bases separating them. This CDR3 has 14 amino acids. Germline V gene lookup returns CDR1 MDHEN and CDR2 SYDVKM.

This TCR came from an adult man with Graves' hyperthyroidism. The sample was peripheral blood or thyroid tissue (not recorded which). The chain joins TRBV28 to TRBJ1-5; D is unresolved. The CDR3 DNA sequence: TGTGCCAGCAGTTTCCCCCACGGGAATCAGCCCCAGCATTTT. Residues: CASSFPHGNQPQHF.